The present entry profiles one TCR beta chain with its context. Between the trimmed V and J ends, which lost 4 bases and 5 bases, there was a span of 14 bases. The CDR3 is 14 residues long. The V gene's germline CDR1 is SGHTA and CDR2 FQGNSA. This specimen comes from a study of T cell responses to AZD1222 COVID-19 vaccine. Sequenced by immunoSEQ multiplex PCR; TCRdb stores in-frame clones only, minus some. The data contain 130,000 to 150,000 clones, under 95% of them seen just once; the ten biggest clones take up approximately 2.1%. The clonotype comes from an adult in good health. The sequencing used peripheral blood, collected on day 0 of AZD1222 vaccination. J is TRBJ2-5 and V is TRBV7-2, with D unresolved. CDR3: CASSSPPSRETQYF. CDR3 DNA: TGTGCCAGCAGCTCTCCCCCATCGCGGGAGACCCAGTACTTC.